These 32 T cell receptor beta chains were all obtained from the same sample, sequenced in a study of cytomegalovirus exposure and HLA in healthy donors. A multiplex PCR was run with 60 Vbeta primers and 13 Jbeta primers. Only in-frame clones appear in the TCRdb table, and some are missing; sequencing was by immunoSEQ multiplex PCR. The table includes about 210,000 clones, about 85% detected once. Sequenced input: PBMCs. Receptors originate from a girl aged 2 to 10 in good health and CMV-seronegative.

The V and J genes are TRBV12-1 and TRBJ1-5. TRBV12-1 is a listed pseudogene. The CDR3 has 15 residues. CDR3 sequence: CASTLGGDSNQPQHF. Here the CDR3 DNA reads TGTGCCAGCACCCTTGGAGGGGATAGCAATCAGCCCCAGCATTTT.

The CDR3 here is CAWRARGQVEQYF. Written as DNA, the CDR3 is TGTGCCTGGAGGGCCAGGGGGCAGGTCGAGCAGTACTTC. The gene calls are TRBV30 and TRBJ2-7, with 8 bases identical to TRBD1. This CDR3 contains 13 residues. The germline V gene encodes CDR1 GTSNPN and CDR2 SVGIG (reference sequence). With V trimmed by 3 bases and J by 6 bases, 7 bases remained unmatched.

V and J are TRBV6-1 and TRBJ2-3; D unresolved. Germline-derived CDR1 and CDR2 are MNHNS and SASEGT. The CDR3 sequence is 15 residues long. Trimming took off 2 bases at V and 3 bases at J, with 12 bases between the two ends. The chain's CDR3 is CASSESRPRTDTQYF. As DNA, the CDR3 is TGTGCCAGCAGTGAATCCAGGCCCAGGACAGATACGCAGTATTTT.

The genes are TRBV6-5 and TRBJ1-2; D not certain. CDR3 length equals 13 residues. Germline V gene sequence: CDR1 MNHEY, CDR2 SVGAGI. The ends were cut back, 3 bases at V and 2 bases at J, with 7 bases in the middle. CDR3 residues: CASSYEINYGYTF. The CDR3 region has the DNA TGTGCCAGCAGTTATGAGATAAACTATGGCTACACCTTC.

V and J are TRBV4-1 and TRBJ2-7; possible D gene TRBD1, 7 bases. The CDR3 consists of 15 residues. The germline V and J ends were trimmed by 2 bases and 4 bases, with 15 bases remaining between them. Per the germline V gene, CDR1 is MGHRA and CDR2 is YSYEKL. The DNA of the CDR3 is TGCGCCAGCAGCCAAACCCGGGCAGGGGGGTACGAGCAGTACTTC. Translated: CASSQTRAGGYEQYF.

J is TRBJ2-7 and V is TRBV28; D may be TRBD2 (6 bases). The germline V and J ends were trimmed by 5 bases and 7 bases, with 21 bases remaining between them. This CDR3 is 15 amino acids long. CDR1 is MDHEN and CDR2 is SYDVKM in the germline V gene. CDR3 bases: TGTGCCAGCAGTACAGCTTTCGGAGGGAAATGGGAGCAGTACTTC. Translating it yields CASSTAFGGKWEQYF.

V is TRBV7-9 and J is TRBJ2-3, with TRBD1 matching 9 bases. The CDR3 runs 15 residues. With V trimmed by 5 bases and J by 4 bases, 7 bases remained unmatched. CDR1 SEHNR and CDR2 FQNEAQ come from the germline V gene (reference sequence). The CDR3 loop is CASSPGQGKADTQYF. The CDR3 DNA sequence: TGTGCCAGCAGCCCGGGACAGGGTAAGGCAGATACGCAGTATTTT. Filled out from reference TRBV7-9 and TRBJ2-3, the complete variable domain reads DTGVSQNPRHKITKRGQNVTFRCDPISEHNRLYWYRQTLGQGPEFLTYFQNEAQLEKSRLLSDRFSAERPKGSFSTLEIQRTEQGDSAMYLCASSPGQGKADTQYFGPGTRLTVL.

The table lists this clone with a few counts. V usage is TRBV21-1 and J usage is TRBJ1-2; the D call TRBD1 from the table was never checked on the DNA. TRBV21-1 is a pseudogene segment. The CDR3 spans 15 residues. The CDR3 DNA follows: TGTGCCAGCAGCAAAGTGGACAGAGGGGTCTATGGCTACACCTTC. Residues: CASSKVDRGVYGYTF.

The chain carries TRBV16 and TRBJ2-1; a weak D match, TRBD1 (6 bases). The CDR3 contains 17 residues. Trimming took 7 bases from V and 0 from J, leaving 19 bases between them. Germline V gene lookup returns CDR1 KGHSY and CDR2 FQNENV. The CDR3 reads CASTLRYQGTSYNEQFF. As DNA, the CDR3 is TGTGCCAGCACCCTGAGGTATCAGGGGACCTCCTACAATGAGCAGTTCTTC.

The chain joins TRBV6-5 to TRBJ1-2; 9 bases are shared with TRBD1. Per the germline V gene, CDR1 is MNHEY and CDR2 is SVGAGI. The junction had 4 bases not matched to a gene; V was cut back by 6 bases and J by 8 bases. CDR3 length equals 12 residues. CDR3 in amino acids: CASRGQGGGYTF. CDR3 DNA sequence: TGTGCCAGCAGGGGACAGGGCGGGGGCTACACCTTC.

V is TRBV7-2 and J is TRBJ2-5; D may be TRBD2 (6 bases). Per the germline V gene, CDR1 is SGHTA and CDR2 is FQGNSA. With 3 bases removed from V and 14 bases from J, the gap between germline ends came to 19 bases. There are 13 residues in the CDR3. The CDR3 sequence is CASSFGFPASAYF. CDR3 in DNA: TGTGCCAGCAGCTTTGGGTTTCCGGCTAGCGCCTACTTC.

The chain carries TRBV19 and TRBJ1-5; D call uncertain. The CDR3 spans 15 residues. Germline CDR1 reads LNHDA; CDR2 reads SQIVND (reference sequence). V shed 6 bases and J shed 4 bases, with 16 bases lying between them. The CDR3, as DNA: TGTGCCAGTAGCGCTGCGGGTGGAGGTAATCAGCCCCAGCATTTT. Amino acids: CASSAAGGGNQPQHF.

The V call is TRBV6-6, the J call TRBJ1-2; the match to TRBD1 covers 8 bases. J gave up 2 bases and V 2 bases, and 1 base lay outside the gene matches. The CDR3 length is 14 residues. Germline V gives CDR1 MNHNY, CDR2 SVGAGI (reference sequence). CDR3 region: CASSYGDRNYGYTF. The CDR3 coding sequence is TGTGCCAGCAGTTACGGGGACAGGAACTATGGCTACACCTTC.

V gene TRBV30 combines with J gene TRBJ2-3; 9 bases are a match to TRBD2. The CDR3 length is 15 residues. Germline V gene sequence: CDR1 GTSNPN, CDR2 SVGIG (reference sequence). After removal of 0 bases from V and 2 bases from J, the junction contained 3 bases not matched to a gene. This CDR3 is CAWSVVAGDTDTQYF. As DNA, the CDR3 is TGTGCCTGGAGTGTCGTAGCGGGAGACACAGATACGCAGTATTTT.

This clone was observed a few times. CDR3 protein: CASSPNPGTSVGEQYF. In nucleotides, the CDR3 is TGTGCCAGCAGTCCCAATCCCGGGACTAGCGTCGGCGAGCAGTACTTC. J is TRBJ2-7 and V is TRBV27; 10 nucleotides line up with TRBD2. The V gene end was trimmed by 5 bases and the J gene end by 6 bases; junction bases not matched to a gene: 13. Germline assignment: CDR1 MNHEY and CDR2 SMNVEV (reference sequence). This CDR3 has 16 residues.

The rearrangement joins TRBV5-5 to TRBJ2-6; D is unresolved. The V end lost 0 bases, the J end lost 4 bases, and 5 bases lay between the germline ends. From germline, CDR1 is SGHKS and CDR2 YYEKEE (reference sequence). This CDR3 is 14 amino acids long. The CDR3 region has the DNA TGTGCCAGCAGCTTGGGCGAGGGGGCCAACGTCCTGACTTTC. Amino acid sequence: CASSLGEGANVLTF.

The chain uses TRBV5-4 and TRBJ2-3; 10 nucleotides agree with TRBD2. Looked up from germline, CDR1 is SGHNT and CDR2 is YYREEE (reference sequence). With V trimmed by 3 bases and J by 4 bases, 8 bases remained unmatched. The CDR3 is made up of 16 amino acids. CDR3 region: CASSSPSGGAADTQYF. The CDR3 DNA reads TGTGCCAGCAGCTCGCCGAGCGGGGGGGCGGCAGATACGCAGTATTTT.

The rearrangement links TRBV5-1 to TRBJ2-1, with TRBD1 matching 10 bases. The V gene's germline CDR1 is SGHRS and CDR2 YFSETQ. Unmatched junction bases numbered 4, after V lost 3 bases and J lost 4 bases. This CDR3 is 15 amino acids long. This chain's CDR3 is CASSSRDRGYNEQFF. DNA for the CDR3: TGCGCCAGCAGCTCGCGGGACAGGGGATACAATGAGCAGTTCTTC.

The chain uses TRBV7-7 and TRBJ2-5; 7 nucleotides align to TRBD2. J was trimmed by 3 bases and V by 0 bases; bases with no gene match: 1. Germline CDR1 SSHAT, CDR2 FNYEAQ (reference sequence). The CDR3 runs to 14 residues. In DNA form, the CDR3 reads TGTGCCAGCAGCTTAGCGGGGACTAAAGAGACCCAGTACTTC. It codes for CASSLAGTKETQYF.

CDR3 residues: CASRAGTGRYEQYF. The CDR3 DNA reads as TGTGCCAGCAGAGCCGGGACAGGGCGGTACGAGCAGTACTTC. The rearrangement links TRBV7-9 to TRBJ2-7, with 9 nucleotides matching TRBD1. V shed 6 bases, J shed 4 bases, and the junction held 7 bases outside the gene matches. Germline V gene data show CDR1 as SEHNR and CDR2 as FQNEAQ (reference sequence). CDR3 size: 14 residues.

Only a few counts were recorded for this clone. The V call is TRBV19, the J call TRBJ1-3, with TRBD1 matching over 7 bases. The CDR3 has 17 residues. Trimming at V came to 6 bases and at J to 4 bases, leaving 15 bases not matched to a gene. The germline CDR1 and CDR2 sequences are LNHDA and SQIVND (reference sequence). The CDR3 region has the DNA TGTGCCAGTAGATTGGACCGCTTCCCGGGACAGGGAAACACCATATATTTT. Translation: CASRLDRFPGQGNTIYF.

The rearrangement joins TRBV6-1 to TRBJ1-2, with 11 nucleotides matching TRBD1. The germline V gene encodes CDR1 MNHNS and CDR2 SASEGT. V lost 4 bases, J lost 5 bases, and 6 bases stayed unmatched. The CDR3 has 15 amino acids. This chain's CDR3 is CASSVGGTGGYGYTF. The CDR3 region has the DNA TGTGCCAGCAGTGTTGGCGGGACAGGGGGATATGGCTACACCTTC.

The chain combines TRBV5-6 with TRBJ2-5, with D possibly matching TRBD1 (6 bases). The CDR3 is 14 residues long. Trimming cost V 4 bases and J 3 bases, with 13 bases left between them. The germline gives CDR1 SGHDT, CDR2 YYEEEE. The chain's CDR3 is CASSIGGSKETQYF. As DNA, the CDR3 is TGTGCCAGCAGCATTGGGGGCTCTAAAGAGACCCAGTACTTC.

This sequence joins TRBV2 and TRBJ1-5; possible D gene TRBD1, 5 bases. Per germline, CDR1 SNHLY and CDR2 FYNNEI. V was cut by 11 bases and J by 0 bases, with 29 bases left in between. The CDR3 runs 19 residues. The CDR3 DNA reads TGTGCCGCCCTTGGCACCGGGACTTCGTTTCTAAATAGCAATCAGCCCCAGCATTTT. It specifies CAALGTGTSFLNSNQPQHF.

This clone has just one count. The chain uses TRBV4-1 and TRBJ2-3; 8 nucleotides match TRBD1. The length of the CDR3 is 17 residues. Germline-derived CDR1 and CDR2 are MGHRA and YSYEKL. The V segment lost 4 bases and the J segment 3 bases; nucleotides outside the gene matches: 12. Here the CDR3 DNA reads TGCGCCAGCAGCCTAAGCCCTATGGACAGGGCAACAGATACGCAGTATTTT. Protein product: CASSLSPMDRATDTQYF.

This clone was seen just once. This chain uses TRBV7-9 with TRBJ2-7; D remains ambiguous. The CDR3 contains 13 residues. Germline CDR1 is SEHNR and CDR2 is FQNEAQ (reference sequence). Trimming left V 5 bases short and J 0 bases short, with 8 bases between. The CDR3 spells CASSRPSSYEQYF. The CDR3 nucleotides are TGTGCCAGCAGCCGGCCTAGCTCCTACGAGCAGTACTTC.

The rearrangement uses TRBV4-1 and TRBJ1-6; unclear D gene. Germline V gene lookup returns CDR1 MGHRA and CDR2 YSYEKL. The CDR3 loop spans 16 amino acids. V dropped 2 bases and J dropped 7 bases, with 15 bases sitting between them. The CDR3 region has the DNA TGCGCCAGCAGCCAATCCTCCGGGGTAGGGAATTCACCCCTCCACTTT. Encoded protein: CASSQSSGVGNSPLHF.

The V gene is TRBV7-2, the J gene TRBJ1-2; D not resolved. This CDR3 comprises 15 residues. Germline values: CDR1 SGHTA, CDR2 FQGNSA. Trimming cost V 1 base and J 0 bases, with 9 bases left between them. CDR3 region: CASSLGSTPNYGYTF. Written as DNA, the CDR3 is TGTGCCAGCAGCTTAGGTTCGACACCTAACTATGGCTACACCTTC. Using reference TRBV7-2 and TRBJ1-2 for the parts outside the CDR3, the full variable domain is GAGVSQSPSNKVTEKGKDVELRCDPISGHTALYWYRQSLGQGLEFLIYFQGNSAPDKSGLPSDRFSAERTGGSVSTLTIQRTQQEDSAVYLCASSLGSTPNYGYTFGSGTRLTVV.

The table lists this clone with a few counts. J is TRBJ2-1 and V is TRBV4-2; 8 bases are shared with TRBD1. Germline V lookup: CDR1 LGHNA, CDR2 YNFKEQ. The V gene end was trimmed by 1 base and the J gene end by 9 bases; junction bases not matched to a gene: 8. There are 15 residues in the CDR3. In nucleotides, the CDR3 is TGTGCCAGCAGCCAAGTGGACAGGGATGAAGGTGAGCAGTTCTTC. Encoded protein: CASSQVDRDEGEQFF.

V is TRBV6-5 and J is TRBJ2-7, with 10 positions matching TRBD2. The CDR3 is 15 residues long. V was pared by 5 bases and J by 4 bases, with 8 bases of the junction left unmatched. Germline V gene data show CDR1 as MNHEY and CDR2 as SVGAGI. The DNA for the CDR3 is TGTGCCAGCAGTACCCACGCTAGCGGGAGATACGAGCAGTACTTC. This gives the protein CASSTHASGRYEQYF.

The V call is TRBV29-1, the J call TRBJ1-1; a weak D match, TRBD1 (5 bases). The CDR3 has 13 amino acids. The V end was cut by 6 bases, the J end by 4 bases, with 15 bases between. Germline loops: CDR1 SQVTM, CDR2 ANQGSEA. This CDR3 reads CSVQGHLGTEAFF. CDR3 in DNA: TGCAGCGTCCAGGGCCACCTGGGCACTGAAGCTTTCTTT.

V usage is TRBV5-1 and J usage is TRBJ2-1, with TRBD1 matching 11 bases. V was pared by 5 bases and J by 7 bases, with 8 bases of the junction left unmatched. This CDR3 contains 15 residues. Germline-derived CDR1 and CDR2 are SGHRS and YFSETQ. The DNA of the CDR3 is TGCGCCAGCAGACCTGGGACAGGGGGGTGGAATGAGCAGTTCTTC. Amino acids: CASRPGTGGWNEQFF. The variable domain in full, with the rest retrieved from reference TRBV5-1 and TRBJ2-1, is KAGVTQTPRYLIKTRGQQVTLSCSPISGHRSVSWYQQTPGQGLQFLFEYFSETQRNKGNFPGRFSGRQFSNSRSEMNVSTLELGDSALYLCASRPGTGGWNEQFFGPGTRLTVL.